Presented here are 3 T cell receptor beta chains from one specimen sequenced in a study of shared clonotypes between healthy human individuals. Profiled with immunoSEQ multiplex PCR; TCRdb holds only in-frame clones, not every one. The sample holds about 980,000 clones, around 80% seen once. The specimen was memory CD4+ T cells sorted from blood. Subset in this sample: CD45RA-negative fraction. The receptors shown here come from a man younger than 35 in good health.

The CDR3 here is CATSRDVGVGNTIYF. The CDR3 DNA reads TGTGCCACCAGCAGAGACGTAGGGGTCGGAAACACCATATATTTT. This chain links TRBV15 with TRBJ1-3; TRBD1 might be the D (5 bases). V lost 0 bases, J lost 4 bases, and 10 bases lay in between. CDR1 is LNHNV, CDR2 YYDKDF, per germline (reference sequence). The CDR3 spans 15 residues.

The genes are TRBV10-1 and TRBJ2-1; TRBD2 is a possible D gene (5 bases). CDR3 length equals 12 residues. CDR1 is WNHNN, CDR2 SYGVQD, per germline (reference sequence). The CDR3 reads CTSLAHYNEQFF. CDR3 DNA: TGCACCTCATTAGCGCACTACAATGAGCAGTTCTTC.

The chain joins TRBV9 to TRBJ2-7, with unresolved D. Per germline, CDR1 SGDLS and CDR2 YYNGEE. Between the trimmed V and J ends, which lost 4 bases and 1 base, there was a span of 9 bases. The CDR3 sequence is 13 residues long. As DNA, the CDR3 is TGTGCCAGCAGCCCCAGCAGGTCCTACGAGCAGTACTTC. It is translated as CASSPSRSYEQYF.